This T cell receptor (beta chain) derives from a study of a mutant IDH1 vaccine in newly diagnosed glioma. Looking at the study overall: The vaccination schedule gave patients eight doses in weeks 1, 3, 5, 7, 11, 15, 19 and 23.

Trimming took off 9 bases at V and 2 bases at J, with 15 bases between the two ends. The CDR3 has 14 residues. The germline gives CDR1 LNHNV, CDR2 YYDKDF (reference sequence). Measured with immunoSEQ multiplex PCR; TCRdb has only the in-frame clones, and not every one. The top ten hold about 24% of the sample, which has roughly 30,000 clones, approximately 78% seen once. Comments on this clone: Its antigen is still unknown.

The time point: week 11, during vaccination. Every single dose of the vaccine, 300 ug of mutant IDH1 20-mer peptide, came with topical imiquimod. The sequence came from a young man with glioma. V and J are TRBV15 and TRBJ2-3, with D possibly being TRBD1 or TRBD2 (5 bases each). The source was PBMCs, collected from a glioma patient whose treatment included an IDH1 peptide vaccine. The CDR3 bases are TGTGCCACGAAGGGACGGGCGTACACAGATACGCAGTATTTT. It is translated as CATKGRAYTDTQYF.